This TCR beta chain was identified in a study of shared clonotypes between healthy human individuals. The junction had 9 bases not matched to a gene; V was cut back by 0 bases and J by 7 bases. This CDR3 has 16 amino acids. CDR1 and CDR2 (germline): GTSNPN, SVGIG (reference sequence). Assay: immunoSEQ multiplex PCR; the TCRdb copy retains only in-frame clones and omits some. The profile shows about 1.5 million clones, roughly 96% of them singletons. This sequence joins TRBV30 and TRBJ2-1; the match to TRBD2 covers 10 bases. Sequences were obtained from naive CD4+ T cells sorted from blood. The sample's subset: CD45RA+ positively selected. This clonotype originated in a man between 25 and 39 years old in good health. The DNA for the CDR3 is TGTGCCTGGAGTGTCCGCCGGAGCGGGGGGGAAAATGAGCAGTTCTTC. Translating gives CAWSVRRSGGENEQFF.